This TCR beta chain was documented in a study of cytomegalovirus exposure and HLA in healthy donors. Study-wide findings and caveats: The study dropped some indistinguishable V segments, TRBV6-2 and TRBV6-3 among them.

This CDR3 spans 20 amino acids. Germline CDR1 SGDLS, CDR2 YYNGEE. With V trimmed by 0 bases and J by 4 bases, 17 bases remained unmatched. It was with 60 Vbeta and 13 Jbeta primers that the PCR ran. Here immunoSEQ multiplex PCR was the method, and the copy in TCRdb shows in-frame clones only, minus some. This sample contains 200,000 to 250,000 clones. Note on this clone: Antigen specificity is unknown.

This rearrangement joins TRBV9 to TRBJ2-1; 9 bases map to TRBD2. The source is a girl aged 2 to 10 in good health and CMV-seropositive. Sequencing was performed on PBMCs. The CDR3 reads CASSVGPGLAVPLGYNEQFF. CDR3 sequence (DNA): TGTGCCAGCAGCGTAGGGCCGGGACTAGCCGTACCCCTCGGGTACAATGAGCAGTTCTTC. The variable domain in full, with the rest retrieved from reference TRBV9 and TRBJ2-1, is DSGVTQTPKHLITATGQRVTLRCSPRSGDLSVYWYQQSLDQGLQFLIQYYNGEERAKGNILERFSAQQFPDLHSELNLSSLELGDSALYFCASSVGPGLAVPLGYNEQFFGPGTRLTVL.